A single TCR beta chain is shown here with its context. The antigen remains unidentified. The data derive from a study of T cell responses to AZD1222 COVID-19 vaccine. Study-wide results and limits: Donors were chiefly white British, with a greater number of females, and clonal diversity was perhaps underestimated.

Trimming removed 6 bases at V and 4 bases at J, with 15 bases between. The CDR3 consists of 14 residues. Germline assignment: CDR1 MNHEY and CDR2 SVGEGT. Profiling relied on immunoSEQ multiplex PCR, and the TCRdb table lists in-frame clones only, not all of them. The table lists 55,000 to 65,000 clones, 85% of them singletons, with roughly 20% in the top ten. This specimen consisted of peripheral blood, obtained on day 0 of AZD1222 vaccination. The TCR comes from an adult in good health. This chain links TRBV6-2 or TRBV6-3 with TRBJ1-1; perhaps TRBD1 as D (6 bases). CDR3 loop: CASSESGDSTEAFF. For the CDR3, the DNA is TGTGCCAGCAGCGAATCAGGGGATAGCACTGAAGCTTTCTTT.